The 28 T cell receptor beta chains below all came from one sample that was sequenced in a study of naive and memory T cell subsets. Whole-study results and caveats: A few larger clonotypes appeared in naive repertoires, especially CD8, possibly memory cells re-expressing CD45RA.

What these receptors recognize is not known. Two oligonucleotides, mixed equimolar, formed the beta constant-region primer covering TRBC1 and TRBC2. Ligated cDNA was amplified by four rounds of PCR with nested alpha and beta constant-region primers and SP2. TCRdb reprocessed the UMI-ligation and nested PCR reads with MiXCR, giving one entry per CDR3 protein. Of tens of thousands of distinct CDR3 sequences listed, roughly 10% were seen once; the top ten hold 0.13%. Sequencing was carried out using naive CD4+ T cells from blood. The receptor set was obtained from a human donor in good health.

In this sample, this clonotype turned up many times. The chain employs TRBV29-1 and TRBJ2-7; 14 nucleotides line up with TRBD2. V shed 6 bases, J shed 7 bases, and the junction held 5 bases outside the gene matches. The CDR3 runs 13 residues. The germline gives CDR1 SQVTM, CDR2 ANQGSEA. Here the CDR3 reads CSVRTSGRREQYF. CDR3 nucleotides: TGCAGCGTCAGGACTAGCGGGAGGAGGGAGCAGTACTTC.

This clonotype has ten or more counts. This chain links TRBV20-1 with TRBJ2-3; TRBD2 matches 9 bases. From germline, CDR1 is DFQATT and CDR2 SNEGSKA (reference sequence). This CDR3 comprises 16 residues. V dropped 1 base and J dropped 5; count of bases not matched to a gene: 10. CDR3 protein: CSARGSSGIRGDTQYF. Written as DNA, the CDR3 is TGCAGTGCTAGAGGGTCTAGCGGGATCAGAGGAGATACGCAGTATTTT.

This clonotype was found a few times. The gene calls are TRBV6-2 or TRBV6-3 and TRBJ2-6, with 7 bases identical to TRBD1. This CDR3 comprises 17 residues. The germline CDR1 and CDR2 sequences are MNHEY and SVGEGT. V gave up 7 bases and J gave up 2 bases; unmatched junction bases: 11. CDR3 residues: CASTRNRGRTGANVLTF. In nucleotides, the CDR3 is TGTGCCAGCACCCGAAACAGGGGTCGGACTGGGGCCAACGTCCTGACTTTC.

This clonotype was recorded at least ten times. The chain couples TRBV12-3 or TRBV12-4 to TRBJ2-7; 8 bases agree with TRBD2. Unmatched junction bases numbered 6, after V lost 3 bases and J lost 2 bases. The CDR3 consists of 15 residues. DNA for the CDR3: TGTGCCAGCAGTTTTAGCGGGGTCAGGGCCTACGAGCAGTACTTC. It yields the protein CASSFSGVRAYEQYF.

The sample holds many counts of this clonotype. This sequence joins TRBV20-1 and TRBJ2-3, with 7 bases aligning to TRBD1. The V segment lost 0 bases and the J segment 2 bases; nucleotides outside the gene matches: 5. The CDR3 runs 15 residues. Per germline, CDR1 DFQATT and CDR2 SNEGSKA (reference sequence). CDR3 DNA: TGCAGTGCTAGAGACTACAGGGGAAACACAGATACGCAGTATTTT. Translating gives CSARDYRGNTDTQYF.

This chain connects TRBV5-1 to TRBJ1-1, with D uncertain. Germline V gene data show CDR1 as SGHRS and CDR2 as YFSETQ. This CDR3 is built from 14 residues. With 0 bases removed from V and 5 bases from J, the gap between germline ends came to 11 bases. DNA for the CDR3: TGCGCCAGCAGCTTGGATGGGCGTGGTACTGAAGCTTTCTTT. Its translation: CASSLDGRGTEAFF.

The table lists this clonotype with many counts. This sequence joins TRBV7-2 and TRBJ1-4, with D maybe TRBD1 (6 bases). This CDR3 is 14 amino acids long. Germline V gives CDR1 SGHTA, CDR2 FQGNSA. V was trimmed by 4 bases and J by 2 bases, leaving 8 bases between them. The CDR3 spells CASSYTGTNEKLFF. CDR3 DNA sequence: TGTGCCAGCAGCTACACAGGGACTAATGAAAAACTGTTTTTT.

This chain links TRBV29-1 with TRBJ1-1; D not certain. The V gene lost 7 bases and the J gene lost 4 bases, with 16 bases spanning the gap. This CDR3 is built from 13 residues. CDR1 and CDR2 (germline): SQVTM, ANQGSEA. CDR3: CSGLTLGSTEAFF. The DNA of the CDR3 is TGCAGCGGACTTACTTTGGGATCCACTGAAGCTTTCTTT.

The gene calls are TRBV5-6 and TRBJ2-5; TRBD1 is a possible D gene (6 bases). CDR1 and CDR2 from the germline V gene are SGHDT and YYEEEE. The V end lost 1 base, the J end lost 4 bases, and 14 bases lay between the germline ends. The CDR3 spans 15 residues. CDR3 loop: CASSLPRGRGETQYF. CDR3 coding DNA: TGTGCCAGCAGCTTGCCCAGGGGTAGGGGAGAGACCCAGTACTTC.

In its sample, this clonotype was seen a few times. This chain joins TRBV4-1 and TRBJ2-1; TRBD2 agrees at 7 bases. Germline-derived CDR1 and CDR2 are MGHRA and YSYEKL. After removal of 2 bases from V and 4 bases from J, the junction contained 11 bases not matched to a gene. The CDR3 extends over 17 amino acids. CDR3 loop: CASSQPWTRRKYNEQFF. CDR3 nucleotides: TGCGCCAGCAGCCAACCCTGGACTAGGCGAAAGTACAATGAGCAGTTCTTC.

V gene TRBV30 combines with J gene TRBJ1-5; 8 bases map to TRBD1. The CDR3 runs to 13 residues. The trim removed 0 bases at V and 10 bases at J, leaving 5 bases unmatched. From germline, CDR1 is GTSNPN and CDR2 SVGIG (reference sequence). The CDR3 nucleotides read TGTGCCTGGAGTGTTCAGGGGGCCGACCCCCAGCATTTT. Translation: CAWSVQGADPQHF.

This clonotype was counted only a few times. The chain couples TRBV4-1 to TRBJ2-2, with D perhaps TRBD2 (6 bases). The V end was cut by 0 bases, the J end by 4 bases, with 12 bases between. Germline V gene data show CDR1 as MGHRA and CDR2 as YSYEKL. The CDR3 consists of 16 residues. The CDR3 DNA is TGCGCCAGCAGCCAAGATGTGGCGGGACCCACCGGGGAGCTGTTTTTT. As protein: CASSQDVAGPTGELFF.

This clonotype was found many times. This sequence joins TRBV5-1 and TRBJ2-3; D ambiguous. Deletions cut 2 bases from V and 3 bases from J, with 4 bases between. From germline, CDR1 is SGHRS and CDR2 YFSETQ. This CDR3 spans 12 amino acids. For the CDR3, the DNA is TGCGCCAGCAGCTTCAGTACAGATACGCAGTATTTT. It codes for CASSFSTDTQYF.

This clonotype showed up just a few times. The V gene is TRBV20-1, the J gene TRBJ2-7; possibly TRBD1 for D (6 bases). V dropped 5 bases and J dropped 2 bases, with 16 bases sitting between them. CDR3 length: 14 residues. Germline lookup yields CDR1 DFQATT and CDR2 SNEGSKA (reference sequence). CDR3 amino acids: CSASGHLLAYEQYF. The DNA for the CDR3 is TGCAGTGCTTCGGGACACCTACTTGCCTACGAGCAGTACTTC.

This rearrangement joins TRBV5-1 to TRBJ2-1; tentatively, D is TRBD2 (6 bases). This CDR3 comprises 18 residues. Trimming stripped 3 bases from V and 2 bases from J, with 21 bases between. Germline CDR1 is SGHRS and CDR2 is YFSETQ. The chain's CDR3 is CASSWTVVGGGTYNEQFF. The CDR3 bases are TGCGCCAGCAGCTGGACGGTGGTGGGAGGCGGGACCTACAATGAGCAGTTCTTC. Looking up the rest from reference TRBV5-1 and TRBJ2-1 gives the full variable domain: KAGVTQTPRYLIKTRGQQVTLSCSPISGHRSVSWYQQTPGQGLQFLFEYFSETQRNKGNFPGRFSGRQFSNSRSEMNVSTLELGDSALYLCASSWTVVGGGTYNEQFFGPGTRLTVL.

The chain combines TRBV29-1 with TRBJ2-2; D gene uncertain. V dropped 2 bases and J dropped 1 base, with 11 bases sitting between them. This CDR3 contains 15 residues. CDR1 is SQVTM, CDR2 ANQGSEA, per germline. CDR3 nucleotide sequence: TGCAGCGTTGAACATCCAGAGAGGAACACCGGGGAGCTGTTTTTT. This codes for CSVEHPERNTGELFF.

Many counts were recorded for this clonotype. A junction end diverges from the germline sequence, so it may reflect a read error. The J gene is TRBJ2-5, the V gene TRBV7-7; weak D call: TRBD2 (5 bases). This CDR3 spans 14 amino acids. Germline loops: CDR1 SSHAT, CDR2 FNYEAQ (reference sequence). The CDR3 region is CASSTLQFPGAQYF. CDR3 sequence (DNA): TGTGCTAGCAGCACCTTACAGTTTCCCGGGGCCCAGTACTTC.

This clonotype was recorded many times. V and J are TRBV7-2 and TRBJ2-1; D perhaps matches TRBD2 (5 bases). V was clipped by 5 bases and J by 6 bases, with 23 bases between them. Per the germline V gene, CDR1 is SGHTA and CDR2 is FQGNSA. The CDR3 totals 17 residues. The CDR3 sequence: CASSAKFEVGGGNEQFF. The CDR3 DNA is TGTGCCAGCAGCGCCAAGTTCGAGGTGGGCGGAGGCAATGAGCAGTTCTTC.

Ten or more counts support this clonotype. The chain couples TRBV28 to TRBJ1-3, with D possibly matching TRBD1 (6 bases). Trimming stripped 8 bases from V and 4 bases from J, with 15 bases between. Looked up from germline, CDR1 is MDHEN and CDR2 is SYDVKM. This CDR3 is 14 amino acids long. CDR3 in amino acids: CASDTGTQGNTIYF. CDR3 sequence (DNA): TGTGCCAGCGACACCGGGACACAAGGAAACACCATATATTTT.

This clonotype has only a few counts. The chain combines TRBV11-3 with TRBJ1-1; no definite D call. From germline, CDR1 is SGHNT and CDR2 YENEEA. This CDR3 comprises 11 residues. The ends were cut back, 4 bases at V and 10 bases at J, with 10 bases in the middle. The CDR3 nucleotides are TGTGCCAGCAGCTCCAGCTTCCTAGCTTTCTTT. Amino acids: CASSSSFLAFF.

In this sample, this clonotype turned up a few times. The V call is TRBV7-3, the J call TRBJ1-2; 7 positions match TRBD1. Germline V CDR1 and CDR2: SGHTA, FQGTGA. This CDR3 spans 18 amino acids. V lost 5 bases, J lost 5 bases, and 20 bases stayed unmatched. The DNA of the CDR3 is TGTGCCAGCAGCCAGGGCCCCGATGTTAGGGGGCGGTCGTATGGCTACACCTTC. Its protein product is CASSQGPDVRGRSYGYTF.

The chain links TRBV24-1 to TRBJ2-7; 7 bases agree with TRBD1. The V gene end was trimmed by 4 bases and the J gene end by 6 bases; junction bases not matched to a gene: 8. The CDR3 contains 14 residues. CDR1 is KGHDR and CDR2 is SFDVKD in the germline V gene. The CDR3 loop is CATSDSGQKVEQYF. The CDR3 coding sequence is TGTGCCACCAGTGACTCGGGACAGAAGGTCGAGCAGTACTTC.

This sequence joins TRBV6-6 and TRBJ2-1, with D hard to call. This CDR3 contains 12 residues. The germline gives CDR1 MNHNY, CDR2 SVGAGI (reference sequence). The V gene lost 7 bases and the J gene lost 6 bases, with 10 bases spanning the gap. The CDR3 DNA reads as TGTGCCAGCAATGAGTACGGCAATGAGCAGTTCTTC. It codes for CASNEYGNEQFF.

V gene TRBV29-1 combines with J gene TRBJ2-1, with TRBD2 matching 11 bases. Germline assignment: CDR1 SQVTM and CDR2 ANQGSEA. The CDR3 spans 14 residues. Germline trimming cut 7 bases from V and 5 bases from J; bases unmatched to any gene: 7. In DNA form, the CDR3 reads TGCAGCGCATTAGCGGGAGGGTCCGACAATGAGCAGTTCTTC. Its protein is CSALAGGSDNEQFF.

This clonotype was seen at least ten times. The V and J genes are TRBV20-1 and TRBJ2-1; 13 positions agree with TRBD2. Germline trimming cut 5 bases from V and 16 bases from J; bases unmatched to any gene: 11. This CDR3 spans 13 amino acids. CDR1 DFQATT and CDR2 SNEGSKA come from the germline V gene (reference sequence). CDR3 sequence reads: CSARTSGSSPGFF. The CDR3 DNA is TGCAGTGCTCGGACTAGCGGGAGTAGTCCTGGTTTCTTC.

The chain joins TRBV6-2 or TRBV6-3 to TRBJ1-5; 9 nucleotides line up with TRBD1. With 0 bases clipped from V and 7 bases from J, the junction kept 7 bases outside the gene matches. The CDR3 sequence is 16 residues long. The germline gives CDR1 MNHEY, CDR2 SVGEGT. The CDR3 DNA reads as TGTGCCAGCAGTTACTCCCCCGGGACAGGGAGCCAGCCCCAGCATTTT. This gives the protein CASSYSPGTGSQPQHF.

This clonotype turned up a few times. This sequence joins TRBV12-3 or TRBV12-4 and TRBJ2-5, with TRBD1 as a possible D gene (6 bases). This CDR3 is built from 12 residues. The V end was cut by 7 bases, the J end by 5 bases, with 11 bases between. Here the CDR3 reads CASKGEPETQYF. DNA for the CDR3: TGTGCCAGCAAGGGGGAGCCGGAGACCCAGTACTTC.

This clonotype was recorded at least ten times. The V call is TRBV12-3 or TRBV12-4, the J call TRBJ2-1; either TRBD1 or TRBD2 may fit D (5 bases each). The CDR3 covers 11 residues. V was shortened by 6 bases and J by 15 bases, with 15 bases between the two germline ends. The CDR3 is CASSHRDQSFF. The CDR3 bases are TGTGCCAGCAGCCACCGGGACCAGTCGTTCTTC.